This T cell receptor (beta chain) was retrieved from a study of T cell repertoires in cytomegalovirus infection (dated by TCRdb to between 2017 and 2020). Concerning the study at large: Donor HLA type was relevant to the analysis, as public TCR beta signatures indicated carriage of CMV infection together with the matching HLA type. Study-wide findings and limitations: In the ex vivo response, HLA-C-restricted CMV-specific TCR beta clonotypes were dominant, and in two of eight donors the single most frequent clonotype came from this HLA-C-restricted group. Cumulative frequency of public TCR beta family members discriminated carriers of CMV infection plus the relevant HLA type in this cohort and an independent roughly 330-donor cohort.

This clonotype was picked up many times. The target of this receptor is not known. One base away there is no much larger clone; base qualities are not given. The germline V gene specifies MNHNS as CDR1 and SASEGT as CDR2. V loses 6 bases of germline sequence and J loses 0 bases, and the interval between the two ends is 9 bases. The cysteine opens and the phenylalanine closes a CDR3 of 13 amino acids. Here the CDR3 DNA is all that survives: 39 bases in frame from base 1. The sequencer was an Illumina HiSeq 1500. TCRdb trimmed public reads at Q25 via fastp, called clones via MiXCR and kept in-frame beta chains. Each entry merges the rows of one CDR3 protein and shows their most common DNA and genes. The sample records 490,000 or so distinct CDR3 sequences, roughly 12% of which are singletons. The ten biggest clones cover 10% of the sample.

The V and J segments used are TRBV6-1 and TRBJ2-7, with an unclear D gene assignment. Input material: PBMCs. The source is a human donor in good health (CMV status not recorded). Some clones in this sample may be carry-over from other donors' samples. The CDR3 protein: CASSDLPSYEQYF. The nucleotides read TGTGCCAGCAGCGATCTGCCCTCCTACGAGCAGTACTTC.